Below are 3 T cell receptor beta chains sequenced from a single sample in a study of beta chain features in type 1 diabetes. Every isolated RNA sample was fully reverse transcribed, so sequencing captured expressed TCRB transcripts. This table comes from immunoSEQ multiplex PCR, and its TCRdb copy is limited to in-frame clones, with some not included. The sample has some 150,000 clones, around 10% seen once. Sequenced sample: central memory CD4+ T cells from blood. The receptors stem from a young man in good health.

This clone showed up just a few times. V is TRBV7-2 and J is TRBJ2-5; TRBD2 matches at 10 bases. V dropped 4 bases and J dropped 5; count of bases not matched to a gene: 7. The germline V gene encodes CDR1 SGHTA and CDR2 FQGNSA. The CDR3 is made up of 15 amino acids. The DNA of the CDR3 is TGTGCCAGCAGCTGGGGACTAGCGAAGGGGGAGACCCAGTACTTC. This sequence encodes CASSWGLAKGETQYF. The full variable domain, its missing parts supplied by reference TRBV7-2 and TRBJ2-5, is GAGVSQSPSNKVTEKGKDVELRCDPISGHTALYWYRQSLGQGLEFLIYFQGNSAPDKSGLPSDRFSAERTGGSVSTLTIQRTQQEDSAVYLCASSWGLAKGETQYFGPGTRLLVL.

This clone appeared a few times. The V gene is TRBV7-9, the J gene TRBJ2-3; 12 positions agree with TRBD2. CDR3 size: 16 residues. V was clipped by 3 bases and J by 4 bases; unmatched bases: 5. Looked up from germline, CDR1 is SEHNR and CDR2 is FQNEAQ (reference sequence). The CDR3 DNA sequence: TGTGCCAGCAGCTTCGGGACTAGCGGGTCCGCAGATACGCAGTATTTT. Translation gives CASSFGTSGSADTQYF.

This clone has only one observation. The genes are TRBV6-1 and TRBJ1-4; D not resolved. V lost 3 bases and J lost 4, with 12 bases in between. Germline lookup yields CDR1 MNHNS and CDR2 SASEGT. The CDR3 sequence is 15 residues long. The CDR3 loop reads CASSDSHGFNEKLFF. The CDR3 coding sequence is TGTGCCAGCAGTGACTCTCATGGATTTAATGAAAAACTGTTTTTT.